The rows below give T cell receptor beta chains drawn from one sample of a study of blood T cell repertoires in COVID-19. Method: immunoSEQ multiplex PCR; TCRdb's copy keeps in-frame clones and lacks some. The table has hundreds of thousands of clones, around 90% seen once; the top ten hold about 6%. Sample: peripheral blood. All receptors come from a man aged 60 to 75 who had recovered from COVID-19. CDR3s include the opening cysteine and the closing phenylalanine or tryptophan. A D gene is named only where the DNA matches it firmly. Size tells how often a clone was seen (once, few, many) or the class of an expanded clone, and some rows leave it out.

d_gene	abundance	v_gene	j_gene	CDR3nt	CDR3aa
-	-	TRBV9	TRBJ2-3	TGTGCCAGCAGCCTCCGGGTCGCAGATACGCAGTATTTT	CASSLRVADTQYF
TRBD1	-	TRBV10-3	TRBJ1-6	TGTGCCATCAGTGAGGGACAGGCTAATAATTCACCCCTCCACTTT	CAISEGQANNSPLHF
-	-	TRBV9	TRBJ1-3	TGTGCCAGCAGCGTAAGCGGTGGAAACACCATATATTTT	CASSVSGGNTIYF
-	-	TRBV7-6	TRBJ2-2	TGTGCCAGCAGCCTCCCAGCAGAGGAAGTCCTAAGGGGAACCGGGGAGCTGTTTTTT	CASSLPAEEVLRGTGELFF
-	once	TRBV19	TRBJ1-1	TGTGCCAGTAGTACGGCCAGGGGTTACACTGAAGCTTTCTTT	CASSTARGYTEAFF
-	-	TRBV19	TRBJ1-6	TGTGCCAGTAGTATCTTAATTAATAATTCACCCCTCCACTTT	CASSILINNSPLHF
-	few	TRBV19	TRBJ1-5	TGTGCCAGTAGTTTCCTAGCCGGTAGCAATCAGCCCCAGCATTTT	CASSFLAGSNQPQHF
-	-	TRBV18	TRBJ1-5	TGTGCCAGCTCACCATCCCATATGAGCGGACAGCCCCAGCATTTT	CASSPSHMSGQPQHF
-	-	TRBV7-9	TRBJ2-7	TGTGCCAGCAGCCCCCCGGGACTCCCCGGGGAGCAGTACTTC	CASSPPGLPGEQYF
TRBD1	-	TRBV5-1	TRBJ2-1	TGCGCCAGCACCTTACAGGGGGCCTATGAGCAGTTCTTC	CASTLQGAYEQFF
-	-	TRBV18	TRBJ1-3	TGTGCCAGCTCTCCGGAGGTGGGGTCTGGAAACACCATATATTTT	CASSPEVGSGNTIYF
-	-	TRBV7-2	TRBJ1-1	TGTGCCAGCAGCAAGGACATGGGGGGCACTGAAGCTTTCTTT	CASSKDMGGTEAFF
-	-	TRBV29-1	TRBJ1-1	TGCAGCGTTGATAGGGGGGGGAACACTGAAGCTTTCTTT	CSVDRGGNTEAFF
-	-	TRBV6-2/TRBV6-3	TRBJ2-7	TGTGCCAGCAGTTACTCTTCCGCAGGGTCCTACGAGCAGTACTTC	CASSYSSAGSYEQYF
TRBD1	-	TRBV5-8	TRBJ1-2	TGTGCCAGCAGCTCAAGACAGGGGGTCGCGCATGGCTACACCTTC	CASSSRQGVAHGYTF
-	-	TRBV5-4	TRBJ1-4	TGTGCCAGCAGCTTGGGAGGGGGGGTCAATGAAAAACTGTTTTTT	CASSLGGGVNEKLFF
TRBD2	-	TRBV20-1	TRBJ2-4	TGCAGTGCTAGTGAGCGGGGGGAGGACAAAAACATTCAGTACTTC	CSASERGEDKNIQYF
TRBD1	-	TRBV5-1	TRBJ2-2	TGCGCCAGCAGCCTAAACAGGGGGCGCACCGGGGAGCTGTTTTTT	CASSLNRGRTGELFF
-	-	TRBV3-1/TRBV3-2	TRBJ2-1	TGTGCCAGCAGCCAACCCGGAGGGGGGGTTGAGCAGTTCTTC	CASSQPGGGVEQFF
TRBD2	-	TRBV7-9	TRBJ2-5	TGTGCCAGCAGCTTATTGGCACTAGCGGGGGAGACCCAGTACTTC	CASSLLALAGETQYF
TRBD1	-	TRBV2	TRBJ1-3	TGTGCCAGCAGCCGAGACAGGGGGGGAAACACCATATATTTT	CASSRDRGGNTIYF
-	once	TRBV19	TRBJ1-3	TGTGCCAGTAGTATGGCGGGGGCGCTAGGAGGAAACACCATATATTTT	CASSMAGALGGNTIYF
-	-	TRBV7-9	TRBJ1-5	TGTGCCAGCAGTCGAGAGGGAGGCAATCAGCCCCAGCATTTT	CASSREGGNQPQHF
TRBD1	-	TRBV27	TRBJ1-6	TGTGCCAGCAGCCGACAGGGGAATAATTCACCCCTCCACTTT	CASSRQGNNSPLHF
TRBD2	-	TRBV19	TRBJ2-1	TGTGCCAGTAGTGCGGGACTAGCGATCTCCTACAATGAGCAGTTCTTC	CASSAGLAISYNEQFF
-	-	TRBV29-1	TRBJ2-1	TGCAGCCCCAGGATAGCGGACTACAATGAGCAGTTCTTC	CSPRIADYNEQFF
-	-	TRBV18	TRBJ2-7	TGTGCCAGCTCACCTGCCGCCCCACTCGAGCAGTACTTC	CASSPAAPLEQYF
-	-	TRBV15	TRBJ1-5	TGTGCCACCAGCAGAGATGGCGGTTCTAATCAGCCCCAGCATTTT	CATSRDGGSNQPQHF
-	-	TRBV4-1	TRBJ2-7	TGCGCCAGCAGCCAAACGACTTACTACGAGCAGTACTTC	CASSQTTYYEQYF
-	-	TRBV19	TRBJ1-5	TGTGCCAGTAGCGCCGGGGGTGTCAGCAATCAGCCCCAGCATTTT	CASSAGGVSNQPQHF
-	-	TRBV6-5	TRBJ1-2	TGTGCCAGCATCGGACATTCCTATGGCTACACCTTC	CASIGHSYGYTF
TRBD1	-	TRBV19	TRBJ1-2	TGTGCCAGCGGAACGCTCGACAGGGTCGGCTACACCTTC	CASGTLDRVGYTF
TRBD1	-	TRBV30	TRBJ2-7	TGTGCCTGGGAGGGACAGGGTGTATACGAGCAGTACTTC	CAWEGQGVYEQYF
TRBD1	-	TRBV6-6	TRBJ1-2	TGTGCCAGCACCGTAACAGGGGGACATGGCTACACCTTC	CASTVTGGHGYTF
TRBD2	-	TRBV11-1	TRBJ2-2	TGTGCCAGCAGCAAACCTAGCGGGAGAAGAACCGGGGAGCTGTTTTTT	CASSKPSGRRTGELFF
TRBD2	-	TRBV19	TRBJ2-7	TGTGCCAGTACCCTCGGGGCTAGCGGGGGGATCTACGAGCAGTACTTC	CASTLGASGGIYEQYF
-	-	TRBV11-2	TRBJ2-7	TGTGCCAGCAGCTTAGTAGTAGGGGTCTCCTACGAGCAGTACTTC	CASSLVVGVSYEQYF
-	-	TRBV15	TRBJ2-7	TGTGCCACCAGCAGAGATCGAGGCAGGGTTTACGAGCAGTACTTC	CATSRDRGRVYEQYF
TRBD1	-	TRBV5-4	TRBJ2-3	TGTGCCAGCAGCGTGGGACAGGGGGCGCGCACAGATACGCAGTATTTT	CASSVGQGARTDTQYF
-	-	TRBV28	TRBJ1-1	TGTGCCAGCAGTACTCAGGGAAGGGACACTGAAGCTTTCTTT	CASSTQGRDTEAFF
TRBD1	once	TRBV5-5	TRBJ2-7	TGTGCCAGCAGCTTGAGCTCGGACAGGGGTTACGAGCAGTACTTC	CASSLSSDRGYEQYF
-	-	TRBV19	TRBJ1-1	TGTGCCAGTAGTATGGGCCGGAGGGCTTTCTTT	CASSMGRRAFF
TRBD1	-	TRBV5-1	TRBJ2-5	TGCGCCAGCAGCTTCACCCAGGGGGCGAAGCAAGAGACCCAGTACTTC	CASSFTQGAKQETQYF
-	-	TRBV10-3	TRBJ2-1	TGTGCCATCAGTGCGGCCCCTAGCAGCGATGAGCAGTTCTTC	CAISAAPSSDEQFF
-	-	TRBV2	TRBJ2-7	TGTGCCAGCAGTGAACAGGGAACTGGCGAGCAGTACTTC	CASSEQGTGEQYF
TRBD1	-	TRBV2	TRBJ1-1	TGTGCCAGCAACCTCAGGGGGTGGACTTTCTTT	CASNLRGWTFF
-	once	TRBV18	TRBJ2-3	TGTGCCAGCTCACCGTTCCTTCCTACCCGAGATACGCAGTATTTT	CASSPFLPTRDTQYF
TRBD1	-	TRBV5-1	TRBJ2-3	TGCGCCAGCAGCGGACAGGGAAATGGGGGACCGAGGGATACGCAGTATTTT	CASSGQGNGGPRDTQYF
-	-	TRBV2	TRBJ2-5	TGTGCCAGCAGTAGACTCACTAGCAACCAAGAGACCCAGTACTTC	CASSRLTSNQETQYF
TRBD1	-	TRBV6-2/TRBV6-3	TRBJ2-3	TGTGCCAGCAGTGGACAGGCGGCTAGCACAGATACGCAGTATTTT	CASSGQAASTDTQYF
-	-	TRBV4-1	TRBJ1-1	TGCGCCAGCAGCCTACAGGAGAACACTGAAGCTTTCTTT	CASSLQENTEAFF
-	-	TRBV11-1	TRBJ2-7	TGTGCCAGCAGCCCAGGTCAGGGGTCCCACTACGAGCAGTACTTC	CASSPGQGSHYEQYF
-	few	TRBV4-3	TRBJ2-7	TGCGCCAGCAGCCAAGGCCTGGGAGGTCCAACTACGAGCTCCTACGAGCAGTACTTC	CASSQGLGGPTTSSYEQYF
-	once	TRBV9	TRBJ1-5	TGTTCTTTGCGGCCGAATCAGCCCCAGCATTTT	CSLRPNQPQHF
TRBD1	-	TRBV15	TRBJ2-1	TGTGCCACCAGCCCCGGGGGCAGGGGGCGCGACAATGAGCAGTTCTTC	CATSPGGRGRDNEQFF
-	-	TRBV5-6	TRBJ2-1	TGTGCCAGCAGCTTATGGGTAGGGGCCCAAGCCCACAATGAGCAGTTCTTC	CASSLWVGAQAHNEQFF
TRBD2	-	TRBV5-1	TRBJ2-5	TGCGCCAGCAGCTTGGAGGCTAGCGGGGCACAAGAGACCCAGTACTTC	CASSLEASGAQETQYF
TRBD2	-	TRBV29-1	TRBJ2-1	TGCAGCGTTGAAGACTCCACCCTAGCGGGAAAGTTCTTC	CSVEDSTLAGKFF
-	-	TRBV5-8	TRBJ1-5	TGTGCCAGCAGACTAAAGGGGGATCAGCCCCAGCATTTT	CASRLKGDQPQHF
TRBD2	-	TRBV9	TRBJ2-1	TGTGCCAGCAGCGGACACGGGACTAGCGGGGGGATCTCCTACAATGAGCAGTTCTTC	CASSGHGTSGGISYNEQFF